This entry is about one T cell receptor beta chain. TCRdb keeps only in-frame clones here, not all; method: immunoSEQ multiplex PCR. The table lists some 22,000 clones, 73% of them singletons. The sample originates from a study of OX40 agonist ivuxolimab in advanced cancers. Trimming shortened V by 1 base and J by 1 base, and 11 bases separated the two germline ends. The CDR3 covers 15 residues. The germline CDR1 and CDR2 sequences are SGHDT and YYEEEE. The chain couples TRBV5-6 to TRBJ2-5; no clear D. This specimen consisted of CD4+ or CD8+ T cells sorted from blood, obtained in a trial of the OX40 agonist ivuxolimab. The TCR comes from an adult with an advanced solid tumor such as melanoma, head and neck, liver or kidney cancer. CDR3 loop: CASSLSRHLQETQYF. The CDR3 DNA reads TGTGCCAGCAGCTTGTCGCGGCACCTCCAAGAGACCCAGTACTTC.